The T cell receptor beta chain described here comes from a study of shared clonotypes between healthy human individuals. Whole-study results and caveats: Incomplete sequencing of sorted subsets was indicated by rarefaction despite large depth. A generally larger estimated richness was seen in naive subsets than in memory subsets.

Profiling relied on immunoSEQ multiplex PCR, and the TCRdb table lists in-frame clones only, not all of them. In the table there are 2 million to 3 million clones, approximately 94% of which are singletons. CDR1 is LGHNA and CDR2 is YNFKEQ in the germline V gene. This CDR3 comprises 17 residues. V lost 0 bases and J lost 3; bases outside the gene matches: 8. On this clone: Its antigen is not known.

Sequenced sample: naive CD4+ T cells from PBMCs. Documented subset: CD45RA+ positively selected. V usage is TRBV4-2 and J usage is TRBJ2-3, with 8 bases identical to TRBD2. This receptor was identified in a man aged 18-30 years in good health. Some clones in this sample may be carry-over from other donors' samples. The CDR3 is CASSQDLPGRATDTQYF. DNA for the CDR3: TGTGCCAGCAGCCAAGATTTACCCGGGAGGGCGACAGATACGCAGTATTTT.